This section outlines one TCR beta chain sequence together with its context. The antigen it binds to is not known. The input lacks base qualities; no much larger clone sits a single base away. The immunoSEQ Assay, a bias-controlled multiplex PCR, was used to amplify TCRbeta CDR3 regions from genomic DNA. In the paper's pipeline: The number of nucleated cells in each sample was estimated from the amplification of reference gene primers within the assay. To quantify the absolute abundance of each unique TCRbeta CDR3 rearrangement, sequence reads were collapsed and filtered. For each sample, productive Simpson clonality was calculated as the square root of Simpson's diversity index across productive rearrangements. This is the immuneACCESS table as TCRdb keeps it, with only in-frame sequences that have V and J called. A part of the clones is gone; compared with another copy, unresolved V genes explain less than half, and the rest is unexplained. V, J and clone size reflect that table, while D and trimming were determined from the DNA. The sample table records around 33,000 clones; around four fifths of these occur just once. About 35% of the sample rests with the top ten.

Collaborating institutions collected whole blood in K2EDTA tubes following their own protocols. For TCRbeta analysis, collaborators shipped samples as frozen whole blood, isolated PBMCs, or DNA extracted from either of those sample types. This record belongs to a study of blood T cell repertoires in COVID-19 (dated by TCRdb to 2020 to 2021). For the wider study: The collaborator samples originated in the United States, Italy and Spain and spanned the acute and convalescent phases of COVID-19. Sample metadata almost always included a de-identified subject ID, COVID-19 status, age in years and sex. HLA class I and class II types, where available, came from metadata supplied by the sample provider rather than from assay-based typing. A freely available public database, intended as a resource for researchers studying the immune response to SARS-CoV-2, is where the repertoires were released. The samples were drawn from the first 160 participants of the ongoing ImmuneRACE study and from 950 to 1,500 subjects provided by 6 global collaborators. The prospective study material was composed of cDNA or gDNA derived from T cells, B-cell-depleted T cells, or PBMCs. The dataset comprised deeply sampled blood TCRbeta repertoires from subjects exposed to, actively infected with, or recovered from COVID-19. Results and caveats for the whole study, not just this receptor: How much clinical and demographic metadata was included differed by source and by participant, and the metadata was provided uncurated.

The clonotype originates from a man at least 80 years old with acute or convalescent COVID-19. Specimen: peripheral blood.

The CDR3 in this case is CASSLSTGGTEAFF. The nucleotide sequence is given as TGCGCCAGCAGCTTGTCAACGGGAGGCACTGAAGCTTTCTTT. The chain is assembled from TRBV5-1 and TRBJ1-1; there is no confident call for the D gene. The germline V gene provides CDR1 SGHRS and CDR2 YFSETQ. The germline ends are 11 bases apart after V is trimmed by 1 base and J by 4 bases. Spanning cysteine to phenylalanine, the CDR3 consists of 14 amino acids. Of all the DNA, just the CDR3 is kept, 42 bases in frame from base 1. Supplemented by the reference TRBV5-1 and TRBJ1-1 proteins around the CDR3, the complete variable domain is KAGVTQTPRYLIKTRGQQVTLSCSPISGHRSVSWYQQTPGQGLQFLFEYFSETQRNKGNFPGRFSGRQFSNSRSEMNVSTLELGDSALYLCASSLSTGGTEAFFGQGTRLTVV.